Presented here are 18 T cell receptor beta chains from one specimen sequenced in a study of response to subunit inactivated influenza vaccine. Each CDR3 protein gets one entry after TCRdb re-called the RT-PCR reads with MiXCR. This table has 300,000 to 350,000 distinct CDR3 sequences, 20% to 25% appearing once. The sequencing used PBMCs from blood, collected approximately 20 months after vaccination. These receptors were taken from a man aged 50 to 69 who received an inactivated influenza vaccine.

This clonotype has more than one count but fewer than ten. The V and J genes are TRBV10-3 and TRBJ2-7; no clear D. The CDR3 contains 15 residues. The V end was cut by 0 bases, the J end by 7 bases, with 16 bases between. Per the germline V gene, CDR1 is ENHRY and CDR2 is SYGVKD. The CDR3 protein is CAISESGRTSEEQYF. The CDR3 DNA follows: TGTGCCATCAGTGAGTCCGGACGCACGTCTGAAGAGCAGTACTTC.

This clonotype has a count of ten or more. The chain recombines TRBV12-3 or TRBV12-4 with TRBJ2-3; 11 bases agree with TRBD2. CDR3 length equals 15 residues. V trimming: 1 base; J trimming: 4 bases; junction bases outside the gene matches: 1. The CDR3 loop reads CASSLDSGGADTQYF. The CDR3 DNA follows: TGTGCCAGCAGTTTAGATAGCGGGGGGGCAGATACGCAGTATTTT.

This chain uses TRBV19 with TRBJ1-4; a possible D gene is TRBD1 (6 bases). Trimming pared 7 bases from V and 7 bases from J, leaving 16 bases between. CDR1 is LNHDA and CDR2 is SQIVND in the germline V gene (reference sequence). This CDR3 has 14 residues. CDR3 protein: CASNEGQPAEKLFF. The CDR3 DNA is TGTGCCAGTAATGAAGGACAGCCGGCTGAAAAACTGTTTTTT.

There are many counts of this clonotype. The chain is built from TRBV7-2 and TRBJ1-6; a weak D match, TRBD1 (5 bases). CDR1 is SGHTA, CDR2 FQGNSA, per germline. The V and J ends lost 3 bases and 10 bases respectively, with 13 bases between them. This CDR3 has 14 residues. For the CDR3, the DNA is TGTGCCAGCAGCTTGGGGCAGGGCTCCTCACCCCTCCACTTT. Translating it yields CASSLGQGSSPLHF.

The rearrangement links TRBV29-1 to TRBJ2-2; the match to TRBD2 covers 10 bases. The V and J ends lost 5 bases and 6 bases, in that order; junction bases with no gene match: 3. The CDR3 consists of 13 residues. CDR1 and CDR2 (germline): SQVTM, ANQGSEA. CDR3 sequence (DNA): TGCAGCGTTAGCGGGAGGGCCTCCGGGGAGCTGTTTTTT. Its translation is CSVSGRASGELFF.

The chain carries TRBV4-2 and TRBJ2-3; possible D gene TRBD2, 5 bases. The germline V gene has CDR1 LGHNA and CDR2 YNFKEQ. The CDR3 contains 13 residues. Trimming took 4 bases from V and 5 from J, leaving 10 bases between them. The CDR3 reads CASSPGREDTQYF. CDR3 DNA: TGTGCCAGCAGCCCCGGACGGGAAGATACGCAGTATTTT.

This clonotype was seen ten or more times. The V call is TRBV18, the J call TRBJ1-5; unclear D gene. This CDR3 is 13 amino acids long. Germline CDR1 and CDR2: KGHSH and LQKENI. V shed 6 bases and J shed 9 bases, with 15 bases lying between them. CDR3 bases: TGTGCCAGCTCCCCCGGGGAGTCGCGGCCCCAGCATTTT. Its translation is CASSPGESRPQHF.

This clonotype was seen a few times. V usage is TRBV29-1 and J usage is TRBJ2-7; 9 bases fit TRBD1. Germline-derived CDR1 and CDR2 are SQVTM and ANQGSEA. This CDR3 is built from 14 residues. V was clipped by 8 bases and J by 1 base; unmatched bases: 9. The DNA of the CDR3 is TGCAGCTTTCGGGGACAGGGACCATCCTACGAGCAGTACTTC. Amino acid sequence: CSFRGQGPSYEQYF.

In its sample, this clonotype was seen a few times. CDR3 residues: CASIGQGIRDRELFF. CDR3 sequence (DNA): TGTGCCAGCATCGGACAGGGGATCAGGGACCGGGAGCTGTTTTTT. The J gene is TRBJ2-2, the V gene TRBV7-9, with 9 bases lining up with TRBD1. CDR1 is SEHNR and CDR2 is FQNEAQ in the germline V gene (reference sequence). The CDR3 totals 15 residues. The ends lost 7 bases at V and 9 bases at J; junction bases unmatched: 12.

The V and J genes are TRBV6-5 and TRBJ2-2; D gene ambiguous. Germline V gene sequence: CDR1 MNHEY, CDR2 SVGAGI. This CDR3 region has 17 residues. The ends were cut back, 0 bases at V and 5 bases at J, with 16 bases in the middle. The CDR3 protein is CASSYSRASQTTGELFF. Here the CDR3 DNA reads TGTGCCAGCAGTTACTCGAGAGCCTCTCAAACAACCGGGGAGCTGTTTTTT.

This clonotype was counted only a few times. The genes are TRBV27 and TRBJ1-3, with D maybe TRBD1 (6 bases). The V end was cut by 0 bases, the J end by 0 bases, with 9 bases between. Germline assignment: CDR1 MNHEY and CDR2 SMNVEV (reference sequence). The CDR3 is 16 amino acids. The CDR3 DNA follows: TGTGCCAGCAGTTTATCGGGGGGGCACTCTGGAAACACCATATATTTT. Protein product: CASSLSGGHSGNTIYF.

The chain joins TRBV2 to TRBJ2-4; 7 nucleotides line up with TRBD1. Trimming removed 1 base from V and 0 bases from J; junction bases left unmatched: 3. Germline V gives CDR1 SNHLY, CDR2 FYNNEI. The CDR3 contains 16 residues. CDR3 in amino acids: CASSEEGALAKNIQYF. Written as DNA, the CDR3 is TGTGCCAGCAGTGAAGAGGGGGCTCTAGCCAAAAACATTCAGTACTTC.

The J gene is TRBJ2-3, the V gene TRBV11-2; the D is unclear. V was clipped by 8 bases and J by 3 bases, with 12 bases between them. This CDR3 comprises 13 residues. CDR1 and CDR2 (germline): SGHAT, FQNNGV. This chain's CDR3 is CASAPPGTDTQYF. CDR3 sequence (DNA): TGTGCCAGCGCCCCCCCTGGGACAGATACGCAGTATTTT.

The V call is TRBV11-1, the J call TRBJ2-3; D remains ambiguous. Germline loops: CDR1 SGHAT, CDR2 FQDESV (reference sequence). The CDR3 is 15 amino acids. V dropped 5 bases and J dropped 0 bases, with 12 bases sitting between them. The CDR3, as DNA: TGTGCCAGCAGCCTCCGGACGATTAGCACAGATACGCAGTATTTT. Protein sequence: CASSLRTISTDTQYF.

This clonotype was seen ten or more times. The CDR3 is CSARIAGGLNEQFF. In DNA, the CDR3 is TGCAGTGCTCGGATAGCGGGGGGGCTAAATGAGCAGTTCTTC. The genes are TRBV20-1 and TRBJ2-1, with 11 bases that match TRBD2. The CDR3 totals 14 residues. Germline CDR1 is DFQATT and CDR2 is SNEGSKA (reference sequence). J was trimmed by 7 bases and V by 5 bases; bases with no gene match: 7.

This clonotype was found many times. The chain is built from TRBV12-3 or TRBV12-4 and TRBJ1-5, with 7 bases identical to TRBD1. J lost 3 bases, V lost 1 base, and 3 bases had no gene match. The CDR3 has 15 amino acids. CDR3 coding DNA: TGTGCCAGCAGTTTAGGGACAGGTCCCAATCAGCCCCAGCATTTT. The encoded protein is CASSLGTGPNQPQHF.

V and J are TRBV20-1 and TRBJ2-7; D ambiguous. Germline CDR1 and CDR2: DFQATT and SNEGSKA (reference sequence). Trimming stripped 3 bases from V and 0 bases from J, with 6 bases between. CDR3 length equals 12 residues. For the CDR3, the DNA is TGCAGTGCTAGGACGGTCTCCTACGAGCAGTACTTC. Translated: CSARTVSYEQYF.

CDR3 protein: CASSLAVESAFF. Here the CDR3 DNA reads TGTGCCAGCAGTTTAGCCGTAGAGAGCGCTTTCTTT. The chain combines TRBV12-3 or TRBV12-4 with TRBJ1-1; D is unresolved. The CDR3 sequence is 12 residues long. The germline V and J ends were trimmed by 0 bases and 11 bases, with 10 bases remaining between them.